Presented here are 24 T cell receptor beta chains from one specimen sequenced in a study of T cell responses to AZD1222 COVID-19 vaccine. Measured with immunoSEQ multiplex PCR; TCRdb has only the in-frame clones, and not every one. The sample lists about 180,000 clones; 70% to 90% were seen once. The starting material was peripheral blood, obtained on day 0 of AZD1222 vaccination. Receptor source: an adult in good health.

This chain links TRBV11-2 with TRBJ1-1, with 7 bases aligning to TRBD1. This CDR3 has 17 residues. Germline CDR1 reads SGHAT; CDR2 reads FQNNGV. Unmatched junction bases numbered 13, after V lost 5 bases and J lost 1 base. CDR3 DNA: TGTGCCAGCAGCCTTACCTCGGCCCAGGGGGGGAACACTGAAGCTTTCTTT. Its protein product is CASSLTSAQGGNTEAFF.

The chain links TRBV3-1 (or the pseudogene TRBV3-2) to TRBJ1-6; D remains unclear. Germline V lookup: CDR1 LGHDT, CDR2 YNNKEL (reference sequence). Trimming cost V 0 bases and J 9 bases, with 6 bases left between them. This CDR3 is built from 13 residues. The CDR3 DNA follows: TGTGCCAGCAGCCAAGAGGGGTCTTCACCCCTCCACTTT. Amino acid sequence: CASSQEGSSPLHF.

The chain joins TRBV27 to TRBJ1-4, with D tentatively TRBD1 (5 bases). The germline V gene encodes CDR1 MNHEY and CDR2 SMNVEV (reference sequence). The CDR3 totals 14 residues. Deletions cut 5 bases from V and 7 bases from J, with 14 bases between. This chain's CDR3 is CASSGGVRGEKLFF. CDR3 bases: TGTGCCAGCAGTGGGGGGGTGAGAGGTGAAAAACTGTTTTTT.

The chain joins TRBV7-2 to TRBJ2-7; a weak D match, TRBD1 (6 bases). The CDR3 loop spans 13 amino acids. Germline lookup yields CDR1 SGHTA and CDR2 FQGNSA. The V end was cut by 5 bases, the J end by 2 bases, with 10 bases between. The CDR3 protein is CASSTNRAYEQYF. CDR3 in DNA: TGTGCCAGCAGCACAAACAGGGCCTACGAGCAGTACTTC.

The chain couples TRBV10-1 to TRBJ2-6; D is unresolved. This CDR3 spans 14 amino acids. Germline values: CDR1 WNHNN, CDR2 SYGVQD (reference sequence). V was clipped by 4 bases and J by 0 bases, with 4 bases between them. CDR3 sequence: CASSAASGANVLTF. CDR3 DNA sequence: TGCGCCAGCAGTGCGGCCTCTGGGGCCAACGTCCTGACTTTC.

In regard to this clone: At one of its ends the junction is not consistent with the germline gene, which may arise from a read error. The V gene is TRBV12-3 or TRBV12-4, the J gene TRBJ2-7; no definite D call. The CDR3 is 13 amino acids. The CDR3 nucleotides read TGTGCCAGCAGATTAGACTTTTCCTACGAGCAGTACTTC. This translates into CASRLDFSYEQYF.

The CDR3 sequence is CASGRTGRTDTQYF. DNA of the CDR3: TGTGCCAGCGGCCGGACAGGGAGGACAGATACGCAGTATTTT. The rearrangement joins TRBV9 to TRBJ2-3, with TRBD1 identical over 8 bases. J lost 3 bases, V lost 7 bases, and 7 bases had no gene match. The CDR3 totals 14 residues. CDR1 and CDR2 (germline): SGDLS, YYNGEE.

V is TRBV7-6 and J is TRBJ2-7; D call uncertain. With 5 bases removed from V and 2 bases from J, the gap between germline ends came to 13 bases. Germline lookup yields CDR1 SGHVS and CDR2 FNYEAQ. The CDR3 consists of 14 residues. CDR3 amino acids: CASSQDGVAYEQYF. CDR3 nucleotides: TGTGCCAGCAGCCAAGATGGTGTGGCCTACGAGCAGTACTTC.

This clone was seen a single time. The junction differs from germline at one of its ends, possibly a read error. The chain combines TRBV5-3 with TRBJ2-7; TRBD2 matches at 10 bases. TRBV5-3 is treated as an ORF (open reading frame) with a function not yet certain. This CDR3 has 14 amino acids. The CDR3 sequence: CARRYCRLAGEPYF. The CDR3 nucleotides read TGTGCCAGAAGATATTGTAGGCTAGCGGGAGAGCCGTACTTC.

The CDR3 loop reads CASTLGGDRGYTF. CDR3 DNA sequence: TGTGCCAGCACCTTGGGAGGGGATCGTGGCTACACCTTC. The chain links TRBV28 to TRBJ1-2, with D perhaps matching TRBD1 (5 bases). Germline values: CDR1 MDHEN, CDR2 SYDVKM. Trimming shortened V by 7 bases and J by 7 bases, and 16 bases separated the two germline ends. The CDR3 is 13 amino acids.

This clone was observed a single time. J is TRBJ1-5 and V is TRBV28; D is uncertain. This CDR3 is built from 12 residues. The germline V and J ends were trimmed by 4 bases and 2 bases, with 3 bases remaining between them. CDR1 MDHEN and CDR2 SYDVKM come from the germline V gene. CDR3 sequence reads: CASSWGNQPQHF. The CDR3 coding sequence is TGTGCCAGCAGTTGGGGCAATCAGCCCCAGCATTTT. Looking up the rest from reference TRBV28 and TRBJ1-5 gives the full variable domain: DVKVTQSSRYLVKRTGEKVFLECVQDMDHENMFWYRQDPGLGLRLIYFSYDVKMKEKGDIPEGYSVSREKKERFSLILESASTNQTSMYLCASSWGNQPQHFGDGTRLSIL.

The J gene is TRBJ2-5, the V gene TRBV10-1, with D unresolved. V gave up 3 bases and J gave up 1 base, with 3 bases separating them. This CDR3 comprises 12 residues. The germline V gene has CDR1 WNHNN and CDR2 SYGVQD (reference sequence). The CDR3 protein is CASSDSQETQYF. CDR3 DNA sequence: TGCGCCAGCAGTGACAGCCAAGAGACCCAGTACTTC.

This clone was recorded only once. This chain uses TRBV14 with TRBJ1-5; D is undetermined. The V end was cut by 3 bases, the J end by 2 bases, with 8 bases between. The CDR3 is made up of 14 amino acids. Germline CDR1 SGHDN, CDR2 FVKESK. The CDR3 DNA follows: TGTGCCAGCAGCCAGGGGTTCGGCAATCAGCCCCAGCATTTT. It codes for CASSQGFGNQPQHF.

This chain uses TRBV3-1 (or the pseudogene TRBV3-2) with TRBJ1-1, with D possibly TRBD1 on 5 matching bases. This CDR3 contains 13 residues. V was cut by 1 base and J by 8 bases, with 11 bases left in between. The germline CDR1 and CDR2 sequences are LGHDT and YNNKEL (reference sequence). Written as DNA, the CDR3 is TGTGCCAGCAGCCAAGGCGGGGCTTTAGAAGCTTTCTTT. This gives the protein CASSQGGALEAFF.

To note about this clone: One end of the junction varies from germline; a read error may be responsible. CDR3 DNA: TGTGCTAGCAGCCCCATGCCCTCAGGTACTCGGTACAATGAGCAGTTCTTC. Translation: CASSPMPSGTRYNEQFF. The chain has TRBV7-7 and TRBJ2-1; unclear D gene. The germline V gene has CDR1 SSHAT and CDR2 FNYEAQ (reference sequence). There are 17 residues in the CDR3.

This chain uses TRBV14 with TRBJ2-7, with 7 bases matching TRBD2. The V gene's germline CDR1 is SGHDN and CDR2 FVKESK. CDR3 length: 15 residues. V was pared by 1 base and J by 0 bases, with 3 bases of the junction left unmatched. The CDR3 sequence is CASSQGGGSSYEQYF. The CDR3 nucleotides read TGTGCCAGCAGCCAAGGCGGCGGGAGCTCCTACGAGCAGTACTTC.

This CDR3 reads CASSLGTGGTTEAFF. The CDR3 DNA is TGCGCCAGCAGCTTGGGGACAGGGGGGACGACTGAAGCTTTCTTT. The chain employs TRBV5-1 and TRBJ1-1, with 10 nucleotides matching TRBD1. J was trimmed by 5 bases and V by 0 bases; bases with no gene match: 4. There are 15 residues in the CDR3. Germline lookup yields CDR1 SGHRS and CDR2 YFSETQ. Variable domain in full (rest from reference TRBV5-1 and TRBJ1-1): KAGVTQTPRYLIKTRGQQVTLSCSPISGHRSVSWYQQTPGQGLQFLFEYFSETQRNKGNFPGRFSGRQFSNSRSEMNVSTLELGDSALYLCASSLGTGGTTEAFFGQGTRLTVV.

The chain recombines TRBV7-2 with TRBJ2-7; possibly TRBD2 for D (5 bases). Per the germline V gene, CDR1 is SGHTA and CDR2 is FQGNSA. The V end lost 5 bases, the J end lost 0 bases, and 14 bases lay between the germline ends. The CDR3 sequence is 15 residues long. Here the CDR3 DNA reads TGTGCCAGCAGCAAGGACTTACTAAGCTCCTACGAGCAGTACTTC. This translates into CASSKDLLSSYEQYF.

Only one count was recorded for this clone. This chain connects TRBV28 to TRBJ2-3; D remains ambiguous. Germline CDR1 MDHEN, CDR2 SYDVKM. The ends were cut back, 5 bases at V and 2 bases at J, with 5 bases in the middle. The CDR3 has 12 residues. The CDR3 bases are TGTGCCAGCAGTCCCAACACAGATACGCAGTATTTT. As protein: CASSPNTDTQYF.

The genes are TRBV5-1 and TRBJ2-6, with D perhaps given as TRBD1 or TRBD2 (6 bases each). V lost 4 bases and J lost 2, with 10 bases in between. The CDR3 is 15 amino acids. Germline CDR1 reads SGHRS; CDR2 reads YFSETQ. The CDR3 DNA reads TGCGCCAGCAGCAGGGGGGACCCTGGGGCCAACGTCCTGACTTTC. Protein: CASSRGDPGANVLTF.

This clone appeared a few times. The chain joins TRBV20-1 to TRBJ1-2; D not certain. Trimming stripped 3 bases from V and 9 bases from J, with 11 bases between. The germline V gene has CDR1 DFQATT and CDR2 SNEGSKA (reference sequence). This CDR3 contains 11 residues. The CDR3 region is CSASLWISYTF. The CDR3 coding sequence is TGCAGTGCTAGTTTGTGGATTAGCTACACCTTC.

The genes are TRBV27 and TRBJ1-6, with D unclear. The CDR3 extends over 12 amino acids. V lost 8 bases, J lost 14 bases, and 16 bases lay in between. The V gene's germline CDR1 is MNHEY and CDR2 SMNVEV (reference sequence). CDR3 DNA: TGTGCCAGCGGACTCAGTTGGGGATCCCTCCACTTT. This sequence encodes CASGLSWGSLHF.

There are a few counts of this clone. Other DNA sequences in this specimen translate into the identical CDR3. V is TRBV3-1 (or the pseudogene TRBV3-2) and J is TRBJ2-5; D possibly corresponds to TRBD2 (6 bases). V was trimmed by 0 bases and J by 2 bases, leaving 10 bases between them. The CDR3 is 15 residues long. Per germline, CDR1 LGHDT and CDR2 YNNKEL (reference sequence). CDR3 sequence reads: CASSQDWRGQETQYF. The DNA of the CDR3 is TGTGCCAGCAGCCAAGATTGGCGGGGACAAGAGACCCAGTACTTC.

This chain links TRBV27 with TRBJ2-7, with 9 bases lining up with TRBD1. This CDR3 is 15 amino acids long. V trimming: 6 bases; J trimming: 5 bases; junction bases outside the gene matches: 11. Germline values: CDR1 MNHEY, CDR2 SMNVEV (reference sequence). In DNA, the CDR3 is TGTGCCAGCAGAGCTCCGGGACAGGGCCCCAACGAGCAGTACTTC. Translating it yields CASRAPGQGPNEQYF.